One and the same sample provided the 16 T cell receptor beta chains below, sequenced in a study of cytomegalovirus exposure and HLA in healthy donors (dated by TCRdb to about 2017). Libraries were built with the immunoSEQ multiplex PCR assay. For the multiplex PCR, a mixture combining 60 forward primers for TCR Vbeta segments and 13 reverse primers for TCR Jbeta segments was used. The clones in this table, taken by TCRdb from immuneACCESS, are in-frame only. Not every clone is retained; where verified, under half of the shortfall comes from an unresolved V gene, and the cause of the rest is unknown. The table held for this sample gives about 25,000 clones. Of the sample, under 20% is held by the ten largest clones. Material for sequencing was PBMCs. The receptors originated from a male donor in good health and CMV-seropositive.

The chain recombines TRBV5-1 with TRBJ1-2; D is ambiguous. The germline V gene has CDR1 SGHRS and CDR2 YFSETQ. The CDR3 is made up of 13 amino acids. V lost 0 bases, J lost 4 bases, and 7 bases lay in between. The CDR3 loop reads CASSLAYSYGYTF. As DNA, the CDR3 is TGCGCCAGCAGCTTGGCCTACTCCTATGGCTACACCTTC.

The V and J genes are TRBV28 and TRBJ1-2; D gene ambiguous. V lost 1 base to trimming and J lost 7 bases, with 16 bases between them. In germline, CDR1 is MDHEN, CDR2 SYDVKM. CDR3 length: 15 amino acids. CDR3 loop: CASSLLSARTSGYTF. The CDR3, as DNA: TGTGCCAGCAGTTTATTGTCTGCCAGGACTAGTGGCTACACCTTC.

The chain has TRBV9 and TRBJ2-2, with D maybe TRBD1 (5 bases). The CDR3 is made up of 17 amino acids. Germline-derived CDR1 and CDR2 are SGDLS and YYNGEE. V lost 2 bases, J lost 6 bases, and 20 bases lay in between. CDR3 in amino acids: CASSVTALPPMSGELFF. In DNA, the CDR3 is TGTGCCAGCAGCGTGACAGCTCTCCCTCCCATGTCCGGGGAGCTGTTTTTT.

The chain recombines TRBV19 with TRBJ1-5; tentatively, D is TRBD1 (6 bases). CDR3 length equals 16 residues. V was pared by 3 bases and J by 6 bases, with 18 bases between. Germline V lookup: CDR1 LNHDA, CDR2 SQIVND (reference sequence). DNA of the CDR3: TGTGCCAGTAGTATGGTCTCGGGGGGCGTCGGTCAGCCCCAGCATTTT. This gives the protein CASSMVSGGVGQPQHF.

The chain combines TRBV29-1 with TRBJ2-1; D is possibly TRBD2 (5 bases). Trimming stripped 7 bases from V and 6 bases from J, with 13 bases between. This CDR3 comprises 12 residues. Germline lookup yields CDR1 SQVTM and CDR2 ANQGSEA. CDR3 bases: TGCAGCGCCCACCGGGGAGCCAATGAGCAGTTCTTC. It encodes CSAHRGANEQFF.

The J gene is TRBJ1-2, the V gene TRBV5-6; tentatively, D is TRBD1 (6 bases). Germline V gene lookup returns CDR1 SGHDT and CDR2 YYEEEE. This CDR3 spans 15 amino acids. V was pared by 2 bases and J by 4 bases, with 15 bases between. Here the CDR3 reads CASSFGDRTGYGYTF. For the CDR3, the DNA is TGTGCCAGCAGCTTTGGTGACAGGACTGGCTATGGCTACACCTTC. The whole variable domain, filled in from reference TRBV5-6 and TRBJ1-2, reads DAGVTQSPTHLIKTRGQQVTLRCSPKSGHDTVSWYQQALGQGPQFIFQYYEEEERQRGNFPDRFSGHQFPNYSSELNVNALLLGDSALYLCASSFGDRTGYGYTFGSGTRLTVV.

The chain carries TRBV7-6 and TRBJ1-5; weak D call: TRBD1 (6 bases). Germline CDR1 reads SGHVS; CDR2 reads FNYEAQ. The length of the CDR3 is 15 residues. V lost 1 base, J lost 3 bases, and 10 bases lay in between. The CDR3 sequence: CASSLETGFNQPQHF. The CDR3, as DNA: TGTGCCAGCAGCTTAGAAACAGGGTTCAATCAGCCCCAGCATTTT.

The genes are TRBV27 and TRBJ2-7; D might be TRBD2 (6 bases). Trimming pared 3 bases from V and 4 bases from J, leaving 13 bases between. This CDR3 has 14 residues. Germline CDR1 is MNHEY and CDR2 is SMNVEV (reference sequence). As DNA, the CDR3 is TGTGCCAGCAGTTTGAGGAGCCGGGGGTACGAGCAGTACTTC. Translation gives CASSLRSRGYEQYF.

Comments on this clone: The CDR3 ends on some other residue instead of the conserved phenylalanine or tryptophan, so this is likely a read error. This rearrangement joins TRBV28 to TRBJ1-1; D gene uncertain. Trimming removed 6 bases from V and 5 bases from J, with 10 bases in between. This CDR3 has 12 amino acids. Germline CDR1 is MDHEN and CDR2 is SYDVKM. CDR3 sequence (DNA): TGTGCCAGCAGAATCGGGAGAACTGAAGCTTTCTCT. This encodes CASRIGRTEAFS.

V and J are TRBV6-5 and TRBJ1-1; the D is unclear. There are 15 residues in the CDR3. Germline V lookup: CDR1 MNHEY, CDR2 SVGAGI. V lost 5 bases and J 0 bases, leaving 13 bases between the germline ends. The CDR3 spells CASSGRRDMNTEAFF. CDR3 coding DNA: TGTGCCAGCAGTGGGCGAAGAGACATGAACACTGAAGCTTTCTTT.

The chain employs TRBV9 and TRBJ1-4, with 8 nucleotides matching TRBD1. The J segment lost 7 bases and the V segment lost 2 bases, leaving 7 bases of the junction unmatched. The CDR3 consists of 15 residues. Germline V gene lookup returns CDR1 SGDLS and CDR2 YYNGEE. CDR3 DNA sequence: TGTGCCAGCAGCGTGGGACAGGATCGGTTTGAAAAACTGTTTTTT. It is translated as CASSVGQDRFEKLFF.

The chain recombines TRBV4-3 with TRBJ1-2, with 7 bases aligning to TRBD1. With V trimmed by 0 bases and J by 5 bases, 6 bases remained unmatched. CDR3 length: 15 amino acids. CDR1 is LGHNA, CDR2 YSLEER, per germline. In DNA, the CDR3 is TGCGCCAGCAGCCAAGAGTGGGACAGCCTATATGGCTACACCTTC. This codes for CASSQEWDSLYGYTF.

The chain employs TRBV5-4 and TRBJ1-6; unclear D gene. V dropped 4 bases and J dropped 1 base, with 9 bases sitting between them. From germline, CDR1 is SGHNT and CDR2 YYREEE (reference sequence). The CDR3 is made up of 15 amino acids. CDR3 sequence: CASSPTRSYNSPLHF. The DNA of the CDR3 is TGTGCCAGCAGCCCGACGCGGTCCTATAATTCACCCCTCCACTTT.

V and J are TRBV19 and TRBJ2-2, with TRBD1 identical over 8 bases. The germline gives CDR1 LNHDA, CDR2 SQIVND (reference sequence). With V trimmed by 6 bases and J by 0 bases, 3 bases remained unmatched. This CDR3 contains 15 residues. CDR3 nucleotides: TGTGCCAGTAGCTTACAGGGGGCGAACACCGGGGAGCTGTTTTTT. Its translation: CASSLQGANTGELFF.

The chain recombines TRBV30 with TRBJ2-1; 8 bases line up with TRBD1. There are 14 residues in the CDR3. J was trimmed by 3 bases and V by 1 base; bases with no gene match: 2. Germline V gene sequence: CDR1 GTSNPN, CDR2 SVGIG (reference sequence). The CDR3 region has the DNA TGTGCCTGGAGTGAAGGGACAGGCTACAATGAGCAGTTCTTC. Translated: CAWSEGTGYNEQFF.

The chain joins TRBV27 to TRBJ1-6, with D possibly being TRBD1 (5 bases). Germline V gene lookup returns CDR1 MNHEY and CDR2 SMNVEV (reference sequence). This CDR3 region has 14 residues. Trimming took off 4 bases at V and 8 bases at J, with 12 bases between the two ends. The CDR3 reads CASSWGGVDSPLHF. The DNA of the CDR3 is TGTGCCAGCAGTTGGGGGGGGGTTGATTCACCCCTCCACTTT.